This T cell receptor (beta chain) was captured by sequencing in a study of glioma-infiltrating T cells. Study-level points and caveats: CDR3 overlap between tissue and blood was very small. Above-expected tissue-blood divergence occurred in all gliomas, most in low-grade ones.

In this sample, this clonotype turned up many times. Its matching antigen is unknown. V was shortened by 2 bases and J by 7 bases, with 6 bases between the two germline ends. CDR3 size: 12 residues. Germline V lookup: CDR1 SGHTA, CDR2 FQGNSA. Using RNA template, CDR3s of TCR alpha and beta were amplified with iRepertoire arm-PCR. TCRdb itself ran the multiplex PCR reads through MiXCR, one entry per CDR3 protein. The table has roughly 120,000 distinct CDR3 sequences, roughly 25% seen once; the top ten hold approximately 14%. The chain combines TRBV7-2 with TRBJ2-1, with D uncertain. This clonotype was obtained from a human donor with low-grade glioma or glioblastoma, undergoing nonglioma brain surgery, or in good health (not recorded which). Sample: glioma tissue, nonneoplastic brain tissue, or PBMCs (not recorded which). The CDR3 nucleotides read TGTGCCAGCAGCTTAAAGTTAAATGAGCAGTTCTTC. Its protein is CASSLKLNEQFF.